A selection of T cell receptor beta chains follows, all from one sample in a study of cytomegalovirus exposure and HLA in healthy donors. Clones were sequenced by immunoSEQ multiplex PCR, and TCRdb holds only the in-frame ones, with some missing. Seen here are about 120,000 clones, roughly nine tenths observed once, and the top ten hold under 2%. What was sequenced was PBMCs. The receptors were gathered from a woman aged 18-30 years in good health and CMV-seronegative. The CDR3 runs from the conserved cysteine through the conserved F or W. D genes are given only for firm matches. Size is omitted from some rows. Given values are once, few, many or a class for expanded clones.

v_call	clone_size	j_call	d_call	cdr3_nt	cdr3_aa
TRBV5-1	-	TRBJ1-1	-	TGCGCCAGCAGCTTGGAGGAGAAGGCTGAAGCTTTCTTT	CASSLEEKAEAFF
TRBV7-6	-	TRBJ2-3	TRBD2	TGTGCCAGCAGCTTAGGGGCTAGCGGGAGCACAGATACGCAGTATTTT	CASSLGASGSTDTQYF
TRBV5-1	-	TRBJ2-5	TRBD2	TGCGCCAGCAGCTTCGCGACTAGCGAGGAGACCCAGTACTTC	CASSFATSEETQYF
TRBV6-5	-	TRBJ2-1	TRBD2	TGTGCCAGCAGGGGACTAGCGGCCTACAATGAGCAGTTCTTC	CASRGLAAYNEQFF
TRBV4-1	-	TRBJ2-7	TRBD1	TGCGCCAGCAGCCAAGCCCTACCGGGACAGGCTTCCTACGAGCAGTACTTC	CASSQALPGQASYEQYF
TRBV28	-	TRBJ1-2	TRBD1	TGTGCCAGCAGGGATACAGGGCCCAGGGGGTATGGCTACACCTTC	CASRDTGPRGYGYTF
TRBV28	-	TRBJ1-1	-	TGTGCCAGCAGTTCTCAGGGGCAGGAAGCTTTCTTT	CASSSQGQEAFF
TRBV9	-	TRBJ1-2	TRBD1	TGTGCCAGCAGCGTGTTCCGGGACAGCCTCTATGGCTACACCTTC	CASSVFRDSLYGYTF
TRBV7-2	-	TRBJ2-3	TRBD1	TGTGCCAGCAGCTCCGGGACAGCCTGGACGCAGTATTTT	CASSSGTAWTQYF
TRBV6-1	-	TRBJ2-1	-	TGTGCCAGCAGTGCTGACAATGAGCAGTTCTTC	CASSADNEQFF
TRBV9	-	TRBJ2-1	-	TGTGCCAGCTCCGTAGAAGGGGCCGGGGGGCAGTTCTTC	CASSVEGAGGQFF
TRBV10-1	-	TRBJ2-7	TRBD1	TGCGCCAGCAGCGCCACAGGGGGCCGGTTCTACGAGCAGTACTTC	CASSATGGRFYEQYF
TRBV30	-	TRBJ2-7	TRBD2	TGTGCCTGGAGTGTCGGGATAGCGGGTTCCTACGAGCAGTACTTC	CAWSVGIAGSYEQYF
TRBV6-1	-	TRBJ2-1	-	TGTGCCAGCAGTGAAATAACTAGTTGGGATGACGAGCAGTTCTTC	CASSEITSWDDEQFF
TRBV28	-	TRBJ1-4	-	TGTGCCAGCAGTTTGCCAACGGTGTTTGAAAAACTGTTTTTT	CASSLPTVFEKLFF
TRBV28	-	TRBJ2-7	TRBD1	TGTGCCAGCAGTTTCGAACAGGGGGCCGCCTACGAGCAGTACTTC	CASSFEQGAAYEQYF
TRBV5-6	-	TRBJ2-7	-	TGTGCCAGCAGGCCAAGAGGGTGGCACGAGCAGTACTTC	CASRPRGWHEQYF
TRBV28	once	TRBJ2-1	TRBD2	TGTGCCAGCAATGGCGGGGGGGCCTACAATGAGCAGTTCTTC	CASNGGGAYNEQFF
TRBV5-4	-	TRBJ2-7	TRBD2	TGTGCCAGCAGCCCTGGGGTAGCGGGAGAGGGGGAGCAGTACTTC	CASSPGVAGEGEQYF
TRBV13	-	TRBJ1-3	-	TGTGCCAGCAGCTTTCGCTATAGACAGAGCTCTGGAAACACCATATATTTT	CASSFRYRQSSGNTIYF
TRBV4-1	-	TRBJ1-4	-	TGCGCCAGCAGGGCAAAGGGGGGGATAAATGAAAAACTGTTTTTT	CASRAKGGINEKLFF
TRBV10-3	once	TRBJ1-2	TRBD1	TGTGCCATCAGTGATGCAGGGGGCGAAGGCTACACCTTC	CAISDAGGEGYTF
TRBV5-4	-	TRBJ2-5	-	TGTGCCAGCAGCTTGGGGAAGGGGCCGGAGACCCAGTACTTC	CASSLGKGPETQYF
TRBV28	-	TRBJ2-1	TRBD2	TGTGCCAGCAGTCCCGGGACTAGCGGATACAATGAGCAGTTCTTC	CASSPGTSGYNEQFF
TRBV4-1	once	TRBJ1-2	-	TGCGCCAGCAGCCAAGTCTCCTATACGGGGGGCTACACCTTC	CASSQVSYTGGYTF
TRBV7-6	-	TRBJ2-5	-	TGTGCCAGCAGTCAGGGGCCCCAAGAGACCCAGTACTTC	CASSQGPQETQYF
TRBV5-5	-	TRBJ1-4	-	TGTGCCAGCAGCGTCGGGACTTTGGAAAAACTGTTTTTT	CASSVGTLEKLFF
TRBV5-1	-	TRBJ1-1	-	TGCGCCAGCAGCTCTACAGGGAACACTGAAGCTTTCTTT	CASSSTGNTEAFF
TRBV28	-	TRBJ1-4	TRBD1	TGTGCCAGCAAGACAGGGGGCGCGGAGGAAAAACTGTTTTTT	CASKTGGAEEKLFF
TRBV9	-	TRBJ2-1	TRBD1	TGTGCCAGCAGCGCCCGGGACAGTTACAATGAGCAGTTCTTC	CASSARDSYNEQFF
TRBV15	-	TRBJ1-1	TRBD1	TGTGCCACCAGCAGGGCCCGACAGGGGGCGGATGGCACTGAAGCTTTCTTT	CATSRARQGADGTEAFF
TRBV19	once	TRBJ2-2	-	TGTGCCAGTACCACTTGGACAGCGAACACCGGGGAGCTGTTTTTT	CASTTWTANTGELFF
TRBV30	-	TRBJ2-1	TRBD2	TGTGCCTCGCGGCGACTAGCGGGGTACAATGAGCAGTTCTTC	CASRRLAGYNEQFF
TRBV18	-	TRBJ2-5	TRBD2	TGTGCCAGCTCACCGACTAGCGGGAGTACAGAGACCCAGTACTTC	CASSPTSGSTETQYF
TRBV5-1	-	TRBJ1-2	TRBD1	TGCGCCAGCAGCGATGGACAGGGGAACTATGGCTACACCTTC	CASSDGQGNYGYTF
TRBV6-6	-	TRBJ1-2	-	TGTGCCAGTCAGACAAGCGGGGGCTACACCTTC	CASQTSGGYTF
TRBV28	once	TRBJ1-6	TRBD1	TGTGCCAGCAGTTTAGAGTTGCAGGGGGTTAATTCACCCCTCCACTTT	CASSLELQGVNSPLHF
TRBV9	-	TRBJ1-1	-	TGTGCCAGCAGCGGGCCGGGCCCCGGGAGAGCTTTCTTT	CASSGPGPGRAFF
TRBV27	few	TRBJ2-2	-	TGTGCCAGCAGTTCCATGACTGTTAACACCGGGGAGCTGTTTTTT	CASSSMTVNTGELFF